This entry concerns a single TCR beta chain. Its antigen is not identified. Method: immunoSEQ multiplex PCR; TCRdb's copy keeps in-frame clones and lacks some. The table includes 80,000 to 100,000 clones, around 92% detected once. This CDR3 has 17 amino acids. Trimming left V 0 bases short and J 9 bases short, with 24 bases between. The germline gives CDR1 GTSNPN, CDR2 SVGIG (reference sequence). This sample stems from a study of OX40 agonist ivuxolimab in advanced cancers. Overall study: Every 2 weeks, patients received ivuxolimab intravenously, dosed at 0.01 to 10 mg/kg.

Study outcomes and limitations: Some nonresponders also had low normalized T-cell clonal expansion.

The material sequenced was CD4+ or CD8+ T cells sorted from blood, taken in a trial of the OX40 agonist ivuxolimab. This chain joins TRBV30 and TRBJ1-3, with D possibly matching TRBD1 (5 bases). The receptor comes from an adult with an advanced solid tumor such as melanoma, head and neck, liver or kidney cancer. DNA of the CDR3: TGTGCCTGGAGTGTACTCCGGACACCTACTTCTGCGGGCACCATATATTTT. Translation gives CAWSVLRTPTSAGTIYF.